This T cell receptor (beta chain) was sequenced during a study of blood T cell repertoires in COVID-19. About the research overall: T cells, B-cell-depleted T cells, or PBMCs provided the cDNA or gDNA that served as material.

This clone was seen just once. The CDR3 consists of 13 residues. Germline V CDR1 and CDR2: SGHTA, FQGNSA. V was pared by 5 bases and J by 5 bases, with 4 bases of the junction left unmatched. In the original analysis: Reference gene primer amplification gave estimated nucleated cell counts. Profiled with immunoSEQ multiplex PCR; TCRdb holds only in-frame clones, not every one. V, J and clone size are taken as reported in that table, and D and trimming were inferred from the DNA itself. The data contain 84,000 or so clones, 85% to 95% of them singletons. This chain links TRBV7-2 with TRBJ1-2; 8 bases agree with TRBD1. Sequenced sample: peripheral blood. The source of this sequence is a woman aged 55-69 years with active COVID-19. In DNA form, the CDR3 reads TGTGCCAGCAGCCAGGACAGGGATTATGGCTACACCTTC. This encodes CASSQDRDYGYTF.